A selection of T cell receptor beta chains follows, all from one sample in a study of blood T cell repertoires in COVID-19. Repertoires were generated with immunoSEQ multiplex PCR, while TCRdb's copy carries only in-frame clones and drops some. The sample includes approximately 200,000 clones, approximately 86% of them seen just once. Specimen: peripheral blood. The origin of the receptors is a man aged 18 to 30 with active or convalescent COVID-19. Both conserved end residues are trimmed from each CDR3. The order of the fields is V gene, D gene, CDR3 protein. The D gene is left open where the match is weak.

TRBV5-1 | TRBD1 | ASSLGQGAPDGYT
TRBV28 | TRBD1 | ASSQDRANEKLF
TRBV5-1 | TRBD2 | ASSSGTSGSTDTQY
TRBV28 | - | ASSSPVDEQY
TRBV3-1/TRBV3-2 | - | ASSISSGNTEAF
TRBV11-2 | - | ASSLVGASGPFYNEQF
TRBV6-5 | - | ASCDGNSPLH
TRBV24-1 | TRBD2 | ATSDFAAGGIYNEQF
TRBV5-6 | - | ASNYRATGELF
TRBV30 | - | AWSVSHRRRNSPLH
TRBV9 | - | ASSVARDAGELF
TRBV6-2/TRBV6-3 | TRBD2 | ASSSWGGSFSGNEQF
TRBV30 | - | AWSTKETQY
TRBV5-1 | TRBD1 | ASSARTGGGSPLH
TRBV5-8 | TRBD1 | ASSLADRVNSPLH
TRBV10-1 | TRBD1 | ASSGQGATDTQY
TRBV3-1/TRBV3-2 | TRBD1 | ASSQGTGNEQF
TRBV24-1 | TRBD1 | ATSPGQRSPYEQY
TRBV30 | - | AWTQPGGTYEQY
TRBV30 | TRBD1 | AWKRDRTNTEAF
TRBV5-6 | TRBD1 | ASSLISGGSYNEQF